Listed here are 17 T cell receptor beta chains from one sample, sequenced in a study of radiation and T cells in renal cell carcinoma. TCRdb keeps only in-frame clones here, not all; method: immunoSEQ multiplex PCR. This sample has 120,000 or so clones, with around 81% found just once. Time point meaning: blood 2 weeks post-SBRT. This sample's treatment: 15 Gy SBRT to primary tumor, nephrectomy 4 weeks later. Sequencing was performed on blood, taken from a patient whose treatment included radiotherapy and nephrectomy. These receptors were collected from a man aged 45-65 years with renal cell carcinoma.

CDR3 in amino acids: CASSLGAGGPDTQYF. Written as DNA, the CDR3 is TGTGCCAGCAGCTTAGGGGCGGGAGGGCCCGATACGCAGTATTTT. The chain recombines TRBV11-3 with TRBJ2-3, with TRBD2 matching over 9 bases. The germline gives CDR1 SGHNT, CDR2 YENEEA. Trimming removed 1 base from V and 6 bases from J; junction bases left unmatched: 5. The CDR3 contains 15 residues.

DNA for the CDR3: TGCGCCAGCAGCGGGGAAGGATACGAGCAGTACTTC. This codes for CASSGEGYEQYF. The V gene is TRBV5-1, the J gene TRBJ2-7, with D unresolved. This CDR3 region has 12 residues. Between the trimmed V and J ends, which lost 4 bases and 4 bases, there was a span of 9 bases. Germline V gene data show CDR1 as SGHRS and CDR2 as YFSETQ.

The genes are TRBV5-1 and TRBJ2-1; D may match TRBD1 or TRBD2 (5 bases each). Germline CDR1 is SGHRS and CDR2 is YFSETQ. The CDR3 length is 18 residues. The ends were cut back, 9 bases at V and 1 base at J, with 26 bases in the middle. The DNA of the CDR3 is TGCGCCAACGAAATTCCCGGGACGCGAGGTGGGTCCTACAATGAGCAGTTCTTC. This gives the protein CANEIPGTRGGSYNEQFF.

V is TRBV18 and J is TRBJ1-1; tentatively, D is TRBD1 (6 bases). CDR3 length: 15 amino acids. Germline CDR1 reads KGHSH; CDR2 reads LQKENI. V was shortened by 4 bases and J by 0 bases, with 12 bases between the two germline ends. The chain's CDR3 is CASSQDRGMNTEAFF. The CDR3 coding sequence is TGTGCCAGCTCACAGGACAGAGGAATGAACACTGAAGCTTTCTTT.

CDR3 nucleotides: TGTGCCAGCAGCCCTCGGGGCTTCCTTCTGAACACTGAAGCTTTCTTT. Translating gives CASSPRGFLLNTEAFF. This chain joins TRBV5-4 and TRBJ1-1, with D perhaps TRBD1 (5 bases). Germline-derived CDR1 and CDR2 are SGHNT and YYREEE (reference sequence). Deletions cut 4 bases from V and 0 bases from J, with 16 bases between. This CDR3 contains 16 residues.

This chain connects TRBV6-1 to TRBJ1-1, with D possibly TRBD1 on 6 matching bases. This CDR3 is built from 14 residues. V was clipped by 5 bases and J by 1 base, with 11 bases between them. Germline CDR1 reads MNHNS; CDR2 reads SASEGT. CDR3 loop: CASSTWTENTEAFF. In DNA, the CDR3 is TGTGCCAGCAGTACTTGGACAGAGAACACTGAAGCTTTCTTT.

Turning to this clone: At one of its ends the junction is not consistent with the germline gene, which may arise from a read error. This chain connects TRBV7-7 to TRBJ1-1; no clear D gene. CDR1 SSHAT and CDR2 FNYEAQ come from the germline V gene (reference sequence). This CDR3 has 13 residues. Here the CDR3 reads CASSLDGGTEAFF. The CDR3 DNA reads TGTGCTAGCAGCTTAGACGGTGGGACTGAAGCTTTCTTT.

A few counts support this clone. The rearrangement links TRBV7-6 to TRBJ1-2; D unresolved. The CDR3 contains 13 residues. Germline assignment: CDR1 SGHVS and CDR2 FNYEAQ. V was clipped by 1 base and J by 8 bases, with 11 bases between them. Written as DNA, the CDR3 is TGTGCCAGCAGCTTAGTGTCGGGTCACGGCTACACCTTC. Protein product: CASSLVSGHGYTF.

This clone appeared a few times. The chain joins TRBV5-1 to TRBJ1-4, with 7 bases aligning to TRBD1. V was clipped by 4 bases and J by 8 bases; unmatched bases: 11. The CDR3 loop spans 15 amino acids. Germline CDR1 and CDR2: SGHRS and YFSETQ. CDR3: CASSGETGFGEKLFF. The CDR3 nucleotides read TGCGCCAGCAGCGGAGAGACAGGGTTTGGCGAAAAACTGTTTTTT.

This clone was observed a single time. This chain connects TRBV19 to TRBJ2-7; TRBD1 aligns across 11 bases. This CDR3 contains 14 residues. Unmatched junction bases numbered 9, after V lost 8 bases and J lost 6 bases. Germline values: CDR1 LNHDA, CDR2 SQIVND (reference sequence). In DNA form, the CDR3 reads TGTGCCAGTGGACAGGGGGCCTTAACATCCGAGCAGTACTTC. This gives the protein CASGQGALTSEQYF.

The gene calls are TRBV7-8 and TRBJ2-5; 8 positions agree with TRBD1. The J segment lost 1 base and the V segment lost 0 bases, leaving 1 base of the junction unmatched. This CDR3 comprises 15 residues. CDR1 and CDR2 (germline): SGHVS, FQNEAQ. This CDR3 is CASSLAGTGQETQYF. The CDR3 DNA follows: TGTGCCAGCAGCTTAGCAGGGACAGGCCAAGAGACCCAGTACTTC.

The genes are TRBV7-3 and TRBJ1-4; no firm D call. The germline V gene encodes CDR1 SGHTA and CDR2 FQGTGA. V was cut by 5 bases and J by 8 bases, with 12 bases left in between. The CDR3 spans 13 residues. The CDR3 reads CASSPPGPEKLFF. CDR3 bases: TGTGCCAGCAGCCCCCCCGGGCCGGAAAAACTGTTTTTT.

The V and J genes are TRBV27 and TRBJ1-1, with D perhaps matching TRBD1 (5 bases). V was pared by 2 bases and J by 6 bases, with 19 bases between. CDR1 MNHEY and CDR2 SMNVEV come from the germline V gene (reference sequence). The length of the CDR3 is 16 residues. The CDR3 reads CASSLGTPAPYAEAFF. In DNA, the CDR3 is TGTGCCAGCAGTTTAGGGACTCCAGCTCCCTACGCTGAAGCTTTCTTT.

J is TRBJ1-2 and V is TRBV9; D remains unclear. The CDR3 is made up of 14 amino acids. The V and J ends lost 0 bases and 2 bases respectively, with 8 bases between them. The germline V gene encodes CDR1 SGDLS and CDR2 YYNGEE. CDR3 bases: TGTGCCAGCAGCGTAGCGGGAGGGAACTATGGCTACACCTTC. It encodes CASSVAGGNYGYTF.

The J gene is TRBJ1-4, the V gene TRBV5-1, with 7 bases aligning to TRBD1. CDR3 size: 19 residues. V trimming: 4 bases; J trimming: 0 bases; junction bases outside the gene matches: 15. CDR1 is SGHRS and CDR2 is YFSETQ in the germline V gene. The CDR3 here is CASSRKRQGGPSTNEKLFF. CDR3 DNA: TGCGCCAGCAGCCGCAAAAGACAGGGAGGACCGTCAACTAATGAAAAACTGTTTTTT.

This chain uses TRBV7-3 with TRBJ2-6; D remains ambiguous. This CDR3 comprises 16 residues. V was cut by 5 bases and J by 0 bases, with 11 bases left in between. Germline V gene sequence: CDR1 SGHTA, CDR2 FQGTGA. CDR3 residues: CASSIHTYSGANVLTF. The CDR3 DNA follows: TGTGCCAGCAGCATACACACCTACTCTGGGGCCAACGTCCTGACTTTC.

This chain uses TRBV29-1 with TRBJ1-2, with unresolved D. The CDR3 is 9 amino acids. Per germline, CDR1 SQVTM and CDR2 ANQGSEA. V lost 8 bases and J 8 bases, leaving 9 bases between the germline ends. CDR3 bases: TGCAGCACGGAGACAGGCTACACCTTC. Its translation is CSTETGYTF.